This T cell receptor beta chain was captured in a study of beta chain features in type 1 diabetes. Whole-study results and caveats: Type 1 diabetes patients had TCRB CDR3s that were shorter (moderately but significantly so) in all four CD4+ subsets.

Expressed TCRB transcripts got sequenced, as all isolated RNA was reverse transcribed. TCRdb's copy holds only in-frame clones and misses some; the assay was immunoSEQ multiplex PCR. The table has roughly 340,000 clones, around 12% seen once. This clone showed up just a few times. The antigen is unknown. This clonotype was sampled from a woman in her late teens or twenties with type 1 diabetes. Sequencing was carried out using naive CD4+ T cells from blood.

The CDR3 here is CAWRRGSGTDTQYF. The CDR3 coding sequence is TGTGCCTGGAGGCGGGGATCGGGCACAGATACGCAGTATTTT. The J gene is TRBJ2-3, the V gene TRBV30; tentatively, D is TRBD2 (6 bases). There are 14 residues in the CDR3. The V end lost 3 bases, the J end lost 1 base, and 11 bases lay between the germline ends. Germline-derived CDR1 and CDR2 are GTSNPN and SVGIG (reference sequence).